There are a few counts of the clone carrying this T cell receptor (beta chain). The data derive from a study of response to subunit inactivated influenza vaccine. J lost 0 bases, V lost 8 bases, and 6 bases had no gene match. The germline gives CDR1 SQVTM, CDR2 ANQGSEA. The CDR3 consists of 13 residues. TCRdb itself ran the RT-PCR reads through MiXCR, one entry per CDR3 protein. Of 450,000 to 600,000 distinct CDR3 sequences detected, roughly 7.6% appear once; the ten largest clones hold roughly 13%. The clonotype comes from a man in his fifties or sixties who received an inactivated influenza vaccine. The gene calls are TRBV29-1 and TRBJ2-7; 8 bases line up with TRBD1. The material sequenced was PBMCs from blood, taken about 24 months after vaccination. The CDR3 sequence: CSYRTGTSYEQYF. CDR3 DNA: TGCAGCTACCGGACAGGGACCTCCTACGAGCAGTACTTC.